These 29 T cell receptor beta chains share one sample of origin, sequenced in a study of blood T cell repertoires in COVID-19. Measured with immunoSEQ multiplex PCR; TCRdb has only the in-frame clones, and not every one. The table shows about 170,000 clones, with more than 85% occurring only once. Sequenced sample: peripheral blood. The receptors stem from a woman of 80 years or more in a cohort sampled during active or convalescent COVID-19.

The chain uses TRBV24-1 and TRBJ2-2; TRBD1 matches at 8 bases. V dropped 4 bases and J dropped 3; count of bases not matched to a gene: 6. This CDR3 contains 16 residues. In germline, CDR1 is KGHDR, CDR2 SFDVKD. The CDR3 DNA sequence: TGTGCCACCAGTGACCGCGGACAGGGATACACCGGGGAGCTGTTTTTT. Translating it yields CATSDRGQGYTGELFF.

As for this clone: The identical CDR3 is also encoded by other nucleotide sequences in the sample. The gene calls are TRBV5-1 and TRBJ1-2, with D possibly TRBD1 on 5 matching bases. The CDR3 runs to 13 residues. Germline values: CDR1 SGHRS, CDR2 YFSETQ. Trimming took off 0 bases at V and 6 bases at J, with 9 bases between the two ends. In DNA, the CDR3 is TGCGCCAGCAGCTTGGGGCAGGGTGATGGCTACACCTTC. This sequence encodes CASSLGQGDGYTF.

The J gene is TRBJ1-2, the V gene TRBV24-1; 10 nucleotides agree with TRBD1. Germline trimming cut 5 bases from V and 5 bases from J; bases unmatched to any gene: 4. This CDR3 region has 14 residues. Per the germline V gene, CDR1 is KGHDR and CDR2 is SFDVKD. CDR3 in DNA: TGTGCCACCAGTGGCCCGGGACAGGGGTATGGCTACACCTTC. It is translated as CATSGPGQGYGYTF.

This sequence joins TRBV5-1 and TRBJ1-1; D uncertain. CDR1 SGHRS and CDR2 YFSETQ come from the germline V gene. The CDR3 has 16 residues. Between the trimmed V and J ends, which lost 4 bases and 4 bases, there was a span of 20 bases. The CDR3 sequence: CASSASQDRDITEAFF. CDR3 nucleotides: TGCGCCAGCAGCGCCTCCCAAGATCGGGATATCACTGAAGCTTTCTTT.

The genes are TRBV19 and TRBJ1-5; D is uncertain. The CDR3 runs 11 residues. CDR1 and CDR2 (germline): LNHDA, SQIVND (reference sequence). Trimming cost V 6 bases and J 5 bases, with 5 bases left between them. The CDR3 is CASRSDQPQHF. CDR3 DNA sequence: TGTGCCAGTAGGTCGGATCAGCCCCAGCATTTT.

V usage is TRBV27 and J usage is TRBJ1-2; D remains ambiguous. Trimming removed 6 bases from V and 1 base from J, with 12 bases in between. This CDR3 contains 14 residues. Germline V gene lookup returns CDR1 MNHEY and CDR2 SMNVEV (reference sequence). CDR3 region: CASSPPRGNYGYTF. CDR3 nucleotides: TGTGCCAGCAGCCCCCCCCGGGGTAACTATGGCTACACCTTC.

The CDR3 reads CAWSPLGGGYHNEQFF. CDR3 sequence (DNA): TGTGCCTGGAGCCCCCTTGGGGGAGGGTACCACAATGAGCAGTTCTTC. The rearrangement joins TRBV30 to TRBJ2-1, with TRBD2 identical over 7 bases. CDR3 length equals 16 residues. Trimming took 3 bases from V and 5 from J; bases not matched to a gene: 13. Germline V gene sequence: CDR1 GTSNPN, CDR2 SVGIG (reference sequence).

V is TRBV3-1 (or the pseudogene TRBV3-2) and J is TRBJ2-1; D unclear. Deletions cut 8 bases from V and 6 bases from J, with 8 bases between. The CDR3 is 11 residues long. Germline V gene data show CDR1 as LGHDT and CDR2 as YNNKEL (reference sequence). The CDR3, as DNA: TGTGCCAGCGGTGCGTCCAATGAGCAGTTCTTC. Protein: CASGASNEQFF.

This chain connects TRBV7-9 to TRBJ1-6, with unresolved D. From germline, CDR1 is SEHNR and CDR2 FQNEAQ (reference sequence). The CDR3 is made up of 16 amino acids. The germline V and J ends were trimmed by 3 bases and 5 bases, with 14 bases remaining between them. This CDR3 is CASSFTPGEDNSPLHF. In DNA form, the CDR3 reads TGTGCCAGCAGCTTTACGCCGGGAGAAGATAATTCACCCCTCCACTTT.

Remarks on this clone: Relative to the germline gene, one junction end is altered; a read error may explain this. V is TRBV19 and J is TRBJ1-2; 7 bases line up with TRBD1. CDR3 size: 14 residues. Germline V gene data show CDR1 as LNHDA and CDR2 as SQIVND (reference sequence). CDR3 amino acids: CASAGDRGNSGYTF. The DNA of the CDR3 is TGTGCCAGCGCCGGGGACAGAGGGAACTCTGGCTACACCTTC.

This clone was recorded once. V and J are TRBV6-2 or TRBV6-3 and TRBJ2-3; TRBD2 aligns across 7 bases. V was clipped by 5 bases and J by 0 bases; unmatched bases: 5. Germline V gene data show CDR1 as MNHEY and CDR2 as SVGEGT. The CDR3 sequence is 15 residues long. This CDR3 is CASSSGEWSTDTQYF. The CDR3 coding sequence is TGTGCCAGCAGTAGCGGGGAGTGGAGCACAGATACGCAGTATTTT.

The gene calls are TRBV28 and TRBJ1-2; D is perhaps TRBD1 (5 bases). The germline CDR1 and CDR2 sequences are MDHEN and SYDVKM. This CDR3 has 14 amino acids. The V gene lost 7 bases and the J gene lost 4 bases, with 16 bases spanning the gap. This CDR3 is CASMSVQGFYGYTF. CDR3 bases: TGTGCCAGCATGAGTGTTCAGGGCTTCTATGGCTACACCTTC.

The rearrangement uses TRBV27 and TRBJ2-1, with 7 bases that match TRBD2. V was clipped by 5 bases and J by 0 bases; unmatched bases: 7. Germline-derived CDR1 and CDR2 are MNHEY and SMNVEV (reference sequence). The CDR3 extends over 16 amino acids. CDR3 region: CASSPLSGNSYNEQFF. The CDR3 nucleotides are TGTGCCAGCAGTCCGCTGAGCGGGAACTCCTACAATGAGCAGTTCTTC.

The J gene is TRBJ2-3, the V gene TRBV5-1; 9 bases map to TRBD2. Germline CDR1 SGHRS, CDR2 YFSETQ. Trimming removed 4 bases from V and 4 bases from J; junction bases left unmatched: 10. The CDR3 extends over 16 amino acids. CDR3 amino acids: CASSPAGASGADTQYF. CDR3 DNA sequence: TGCGCCAGCAGCCCGGCGGGGGCTAGCGGGGCAGATACGCAGTATTTT.

The chain joins TRBV6-5 to TRBJ1-4; D is ambiguous. Germline lookup yields CDR1 MNHEY and CDR2 SVGAGI. V shed 6 bases and J shed 4 bases, with 12 bases lying between them. This CDR3 has 14 amino acids. CDR3 nucleotide sequence: TGTGCCAGCAGCGCGATAAGCCTTAATGAAAAACTGTTTTTT. Its protein product is CASSAISLNEKLFF.

This chain links TRBV7-2 with TRBJ2-2, with a possible D match to TRBD1 (6 bases). This CDR3 is 16 amino acids long. In germline, CDR1 is SGHTA, CDR2 FQGNSA. V shed 4 bases and J shed 0 bases, with 12 bases lying between them. DNA for the CDR3: TGTGCCAGCAGCTCGAGGACAGCCGCGAACACCGGGGAGCTGTTTTTT. Translating it yields CASSSRTAANTGELFF.

DNA for the CDR3: TGTGCCAGCAGCCTTCCTAGCGGGATCGAGCAGTTCTTC. Its protein product is CASSLPSGIEQFF. The chain links TRBV5-6 to TRBJ2-1, with TRBD2 matching over 9 bases. The V segment lost 4 bases and the J segment 10 bases; nucleotides outside the gene matches: 6. CDR3 length: 13 residues. Germline assignment: CDR1 SGHDT and CDR2 YYEEEE. The variable domain in full, with the rest retrieved from reference TRBV5-6 and TRBJ2-1, is DAGVTQSPTHLIKTRGQQVTLRCSPKSGHDTVSWYQQALGQGPQFIFQYYEEEERQRGNFPDRFSGHQFPNYSSELNVNALLLGDSALYLCASSLPSGIEQFFGPGTRLTVL.

The gene calls are TRBV7-2 and TRBJ2-7, with TRBD1 identical over 9 bases. Trimming at V came to 2 bases and at J to 5 bases, leaving 4 bases not matched to a gene. The CDR3 loop spans 14 amino acids. Germline V CDR1 and CDR2: SGHTA, FQGNSA. CDR3 nucleotide sequence: TGTGCCAGCAGCTTACGGGACAGGGTAAACGAGCAGTACTTC. It yields the protein CASSLRDRVNEQYF.

This sequence joins TRBV19 and TRBJ1-5, with D unresolved. V lost 7 bases, J lost 3 bases, and 7 bases lay in between. Germline lookup yields CDR1 LNHDA and CDR2 SQIVND (reference sequence). This CDR3 contains 12 residues. The CDR3 region has the DNA TGTGCCAGTACAGACACCAATCAGCCCCAGCATTTT. The encoded protein is CASTDTNQPQHF.

This chain connects TRBV19 to TRBJ1-5; 11 positions match TRBD1. The CDR3 sequence is 15 residues long. Germline V gives CDR1 LNHDA, CDR2 SQIVND (reference sequence). V was pared by 4 bases and J by 7 bases, with 6 bases of the junction left unmatched. The CDR3 region has the DNA TGTGCCAGTAGTACCCCGGACAGGGGGCTGCAGCCCCAGCATTTT. It encodes CASSTPDRGLQPQHF.

The J gene is TRBJ2-5, the V gene TRBV5-1; 9 nucleotides align to TRBD2. After removal of 0 bases from V and 5 bases from J, the junction contained 5 bases not matched to a gene. CDR3 length equals 15 residues. From germline, CDR1 is SGHRS and CDR2 YFSETQ. CDR3 DNA: TGCGCCAGCAGCTTGGGGGCTAGCGGGGCTGAGACCCAGTACTTC. This gives the protein CASSLGASGAETQYF.

This chain connects TRBV6-4 to TRBJ1-6, with D unclear. This CDR3 has 15 amino acids. V shed 4 bases and J shed 7 bases, with 14 bases lying between them. Germline CDR1 and CDR2: MRHNA and SNTAGT. The DNA of the CDR3 is TGTGCCAGCAGTGCGGAGGGTGTGGGAAATTCACCCCTCCACTTT. Encoded protein: CASSAEGVGNSPLHF.

This clone was seen a few times. V and J are TRBV10-2 and TRBJ1-2; D perhaps matches TRBD1 (5 bases). This CDR3 has 14 amino acids. Trimming shortened V by 2 bases and J by 4 bases, and 11 bases separated the two germline ends. Germline CDR1 and CDR2: WSHSY and SAAADI. The CDR3 sequence: CASSERPGPYGYTF. CDR3 in DNA: TGCGCCAGCAGTGAGCGACCAGGGCCCTATGGCTACACCTTC.

The chain recombines TRBV7-2 with TRBJ2-3, with D uncertain. CDR1 and CDR2 (germline): SGHTA, FQGNSA. The CDR3 has 14 residues. With 2 bases removed from V and 1 base from J, the gap between germline ends came to 7 bases. Written as DNA, the CDR3 is TGTGCCAGCAGCTTACTCCAGGGCACAGATACGCAGTATTTT. It yields the protein CASSLLQGTDTQYF.

This clone was seen a few times. The rearrangement links TRBV27 to TRBJ1-6; 10 bases agree with TRBD1. This CDR3 comprises 16 residues. Germline V gene data show CDR1 as MNHEY and CDR2 as SMNVEV (reference sequence). Losses at the gene ends were 3 bases for V and 9 bases for J; bases not matched to a gene: 8. The CDR3 spells CASSFVSGTGVSPLHF. The DNA for the CDR3 is TGTGCCAGCAGTTTCGTCTCCGGGACAGGGGTTTCACCCCTCCACTTT.

This clone has at least ten counts. The chain employs TRBV6-5 and TRBJ2-2; possibly TRBD1 for D (5 bases). Germline CDR1 MNHEY, CDR2 SVGAGI. This CDR3 contains 15 residues. Trimming left V 3 bases short and J 3 bases short, with 11 bases between. CDR3 sequence (DNA): TGTGCCAGCAGTTATTCGACAGACTACACCGGGGAGCTGTTTTTT. As protein: CASSYSTDYTGELFF.

This sequence joins TRBV6-5 and TRBJ2-7; D not resolved. Germline values: CDR1 MNHEY, CDR2 SVGAGI. Between the trimmed V and J ends, which lost 5 bases and 3 bases, there was a span of 8 bases. CDR3 length equals 12 residues. The DNA for the CDR3 is TGTGCCAGCAGTCCGGTACTCTACGAGCAGTACTTC. Protein product: CASSPVLYEQYF.

The chain recombines TRBV9 with TRBJ1-5, with D tentatively TRBD1 (5 bases). Germline V CDR1 and CDR2: SGDLS, YYNGEE. V lost 4 bases to trimming and J lost 7 bases, with 24 bases between them. The CDR3 is made up of 17 amino acids. CDR3 bases: TGTGCCAGCAGCTTACACGGCGGGGGAGAAACCGGGCAGCCCCAGCATTTT. Residues: CASSLHGGGETGQPQHF.

V is TRBV19 and J is TRBJ1-1; no reliable D call. Germline loops: CDR1 LNHDA, CDR2 SQIVND (reference sequence). With 2 bases removed from V and 1 base from J, the gap between germline ends came to 5 bases. This CDR3 contains 13 residues. The CDR3 sequence is CASSIIQNTEAFF. CDR3 nucleotide sequence: TGTGCCAGTAGTATAATCCAGAACACTGAAGCTTTCTTT.